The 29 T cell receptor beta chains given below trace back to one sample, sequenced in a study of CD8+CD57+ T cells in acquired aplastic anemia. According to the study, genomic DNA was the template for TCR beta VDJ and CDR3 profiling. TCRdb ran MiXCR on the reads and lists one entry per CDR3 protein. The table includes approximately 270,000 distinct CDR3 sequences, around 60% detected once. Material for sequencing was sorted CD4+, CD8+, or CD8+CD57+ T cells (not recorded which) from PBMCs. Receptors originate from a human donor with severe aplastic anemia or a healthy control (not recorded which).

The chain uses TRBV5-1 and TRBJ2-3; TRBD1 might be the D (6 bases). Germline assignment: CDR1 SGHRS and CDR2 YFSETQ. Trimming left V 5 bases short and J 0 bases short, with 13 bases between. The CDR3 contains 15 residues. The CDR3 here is CASSYDRTSTDTQYF. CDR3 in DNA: TGCGCCAGCAGTTATGACAGGACTAGCACAGATACGCAGTATTTT.

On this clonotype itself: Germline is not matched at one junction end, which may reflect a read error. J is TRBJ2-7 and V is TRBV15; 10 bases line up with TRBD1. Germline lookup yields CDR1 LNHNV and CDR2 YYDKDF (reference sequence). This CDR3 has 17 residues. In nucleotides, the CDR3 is TGTGCTACCAGCAGAGGACTTGGGGACAGGGGTGGCTACGAGCAGTACTTC. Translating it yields CATSRGLGDRGGYEQYF.

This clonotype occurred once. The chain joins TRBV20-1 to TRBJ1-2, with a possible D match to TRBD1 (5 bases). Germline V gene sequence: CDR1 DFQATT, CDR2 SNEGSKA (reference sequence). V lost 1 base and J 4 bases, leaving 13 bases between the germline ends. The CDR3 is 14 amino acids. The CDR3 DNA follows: TGCAGTGCTAGAGCGACAGAAAGGGGCTATGGCTACACCTTC. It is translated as CSARATERGYGYTF.

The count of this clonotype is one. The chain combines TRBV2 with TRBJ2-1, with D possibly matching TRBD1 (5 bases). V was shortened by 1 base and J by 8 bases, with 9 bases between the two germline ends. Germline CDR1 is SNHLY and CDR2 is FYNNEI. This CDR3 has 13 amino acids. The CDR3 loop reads CASSEDRLDEQFF. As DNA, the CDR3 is TGTGCCAGCAGTGAAGACAGGCTGGATGAGCAGTTCTTC.

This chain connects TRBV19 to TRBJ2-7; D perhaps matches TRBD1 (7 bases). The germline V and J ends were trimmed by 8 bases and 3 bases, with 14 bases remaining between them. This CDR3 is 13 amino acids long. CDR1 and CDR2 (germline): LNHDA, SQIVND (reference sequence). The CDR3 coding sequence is TGTGCCAGTGGCCAGGGGGGTTACTACGAGCAGTACTTC. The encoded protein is CASGQGGYYEQYF.

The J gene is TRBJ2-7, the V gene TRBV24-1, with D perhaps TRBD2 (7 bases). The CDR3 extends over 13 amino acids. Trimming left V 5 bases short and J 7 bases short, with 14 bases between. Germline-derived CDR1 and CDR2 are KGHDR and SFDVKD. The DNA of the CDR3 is TGTGCCACCAGTGGAGGGGGGGCGAGGGAGCAGTACTTC. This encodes CATSGGGAREQYF.

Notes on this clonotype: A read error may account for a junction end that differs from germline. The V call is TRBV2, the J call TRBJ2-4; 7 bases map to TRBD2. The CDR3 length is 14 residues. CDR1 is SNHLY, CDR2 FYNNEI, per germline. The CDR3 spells CASGVGGPGNIQYF. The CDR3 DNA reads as TGCGCCAGCGGGGTGGGAGGGCCAGGTAACATTCAGTACTTC.

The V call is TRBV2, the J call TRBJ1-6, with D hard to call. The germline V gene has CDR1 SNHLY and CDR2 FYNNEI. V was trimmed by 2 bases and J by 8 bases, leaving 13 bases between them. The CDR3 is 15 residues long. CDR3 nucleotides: TGTGCCAGCAGTGAAAGGACCACGAACTATTCACCCCTCCACTTT. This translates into CASSERTTNYSPLHF.

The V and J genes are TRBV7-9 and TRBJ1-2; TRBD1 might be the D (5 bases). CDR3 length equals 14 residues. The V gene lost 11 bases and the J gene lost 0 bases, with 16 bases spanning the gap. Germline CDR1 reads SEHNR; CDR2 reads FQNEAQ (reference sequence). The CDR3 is CAGGVEGTNYGYTF. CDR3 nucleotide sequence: TGTGCCGGGGGGGTAGAGGGAACTAACTATGGCTACACCTTC.

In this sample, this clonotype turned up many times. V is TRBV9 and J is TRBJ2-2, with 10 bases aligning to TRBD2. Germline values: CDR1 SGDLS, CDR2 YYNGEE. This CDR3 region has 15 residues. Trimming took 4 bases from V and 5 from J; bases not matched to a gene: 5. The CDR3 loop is CASSRAGGDTGELFF. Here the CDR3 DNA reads TGTGCCAGCAGCCGAGCGGGGGGGGATACCGGGGAGCTGTTTTTT.

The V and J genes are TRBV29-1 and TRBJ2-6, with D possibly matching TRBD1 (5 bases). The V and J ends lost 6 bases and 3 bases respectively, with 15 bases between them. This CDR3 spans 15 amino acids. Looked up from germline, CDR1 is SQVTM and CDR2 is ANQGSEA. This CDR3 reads CSVTGVTHGANVLTF. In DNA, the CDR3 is TGCAGCGTCACAGGTGTCACTCATGGGGCCAACGTCCTGACTTTC.

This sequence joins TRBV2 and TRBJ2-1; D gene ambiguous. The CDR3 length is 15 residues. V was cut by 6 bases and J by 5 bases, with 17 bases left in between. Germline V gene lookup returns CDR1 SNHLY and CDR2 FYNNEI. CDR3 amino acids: CASSLGFDGNNEQFF. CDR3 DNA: TGTGCCAGCAGCCTTGGATTTGACGGAAACAATGAGCAGTTCTTC.

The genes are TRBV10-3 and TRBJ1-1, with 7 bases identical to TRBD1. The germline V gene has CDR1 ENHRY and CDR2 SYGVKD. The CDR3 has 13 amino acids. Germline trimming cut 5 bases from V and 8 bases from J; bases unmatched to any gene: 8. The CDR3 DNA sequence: TGTGCCATCAGTCAAAGTCAGGGGGGCGAAGCTTTCTTT. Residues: CAISQSQGGEAFF.

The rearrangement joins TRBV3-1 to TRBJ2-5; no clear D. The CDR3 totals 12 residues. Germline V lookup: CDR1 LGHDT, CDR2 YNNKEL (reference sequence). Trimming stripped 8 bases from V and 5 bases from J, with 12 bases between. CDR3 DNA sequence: TGTGCCAGCTCTTACGGCCCGGAGACCCAGTACTTC. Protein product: CASSYGPETQYF.

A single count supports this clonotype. Here the CDR3 reads CASSLSGQHTDTQYF. The CDR3 DNA is TGCGCCAGCAGCTTGTCTGGGCAGCACACAGATACGCAGTATTTT. The chain carries TRBV5-1 and TRBJ2-3; D gene unclear. Germline V gene lookup returns CDR1 SGHRS and CDR2 YFSETQ. Deletions cut 1 base from V and 2 bases from J, with 11 bases between. The CDR3 length is 15 residues.

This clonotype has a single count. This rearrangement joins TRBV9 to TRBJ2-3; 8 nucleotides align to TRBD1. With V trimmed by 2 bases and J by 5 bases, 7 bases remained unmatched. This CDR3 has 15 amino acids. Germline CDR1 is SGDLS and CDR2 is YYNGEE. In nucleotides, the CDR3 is TGTGCCAGCAGCGTGACGATAACAGGGGGAGATACGCAGTATTTT. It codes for CASSVTITGGDTQYF.

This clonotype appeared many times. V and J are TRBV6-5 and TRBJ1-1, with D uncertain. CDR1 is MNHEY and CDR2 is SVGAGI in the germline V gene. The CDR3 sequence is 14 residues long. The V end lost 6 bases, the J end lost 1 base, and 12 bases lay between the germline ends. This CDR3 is CASRSRAENTEAFF. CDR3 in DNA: TGTGCCAGCAGGTCCAGAGCTGAGAACACTGAAGCTTTCTTT.

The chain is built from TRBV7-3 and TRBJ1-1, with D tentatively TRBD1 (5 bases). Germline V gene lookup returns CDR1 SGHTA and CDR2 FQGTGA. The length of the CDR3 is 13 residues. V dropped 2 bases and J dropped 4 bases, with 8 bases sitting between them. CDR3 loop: CASSLSGGTEAFF. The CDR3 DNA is TGTGCCAGCAGCTTATCGGGGGGCACTGAAGCTTTCTTT.

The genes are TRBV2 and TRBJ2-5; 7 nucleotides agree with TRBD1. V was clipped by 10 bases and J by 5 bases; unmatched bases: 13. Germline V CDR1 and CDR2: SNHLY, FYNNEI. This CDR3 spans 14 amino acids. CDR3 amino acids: CAILFRDREETQYF. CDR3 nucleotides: TGTGCCATTCTTTTCCGGGACAGAGAGGAGACCCAGTACTTC.

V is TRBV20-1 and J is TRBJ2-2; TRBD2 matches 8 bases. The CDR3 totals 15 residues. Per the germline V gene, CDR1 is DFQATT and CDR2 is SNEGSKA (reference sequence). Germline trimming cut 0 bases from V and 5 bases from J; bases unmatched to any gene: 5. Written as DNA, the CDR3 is TGCAGTGCTAGAGAACCGGGGACTAGAACCGGGGAGCTGTTTTTT. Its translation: CSAREPGTRTGELFF.

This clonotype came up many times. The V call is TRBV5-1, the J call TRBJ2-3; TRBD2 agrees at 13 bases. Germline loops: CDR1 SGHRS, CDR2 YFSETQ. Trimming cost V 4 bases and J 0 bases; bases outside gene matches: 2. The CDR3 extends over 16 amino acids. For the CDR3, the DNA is TGCGCCAGCAGCCCGGGACTAGCGGGGAGCACAGATACGCAGTATTTT. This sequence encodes CASSPGLAGSTDTQYF.

CDR3 DNA: TGTGCCAGCAGCTTAACCTCAGGGGAAGACTATGGCTACACCTTC. Its translation is CASSLTSGEDYGYTF. The J gene is TRBJ1-2, the V gene TRBV7-3, with a tentative D call TRBD1 (6 bases). Trimming cost V 0 bases and J 3 bases, with 11 bases left between them. CDR1 SGHTA and CDR2 FQGTGA come from the germline V gene. The CDR3 is made up of 15 amino acids.

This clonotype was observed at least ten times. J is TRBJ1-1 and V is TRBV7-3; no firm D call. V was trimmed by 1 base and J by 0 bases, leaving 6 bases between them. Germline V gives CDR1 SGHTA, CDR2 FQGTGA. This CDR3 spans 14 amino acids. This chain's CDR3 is CASSLMHMNTEAFF. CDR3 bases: TGTGCCAGCAGCTTAATGCACATGAACACTGAAGCTTTCTTT. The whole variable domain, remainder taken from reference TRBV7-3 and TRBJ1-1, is GAGVSQTPSNKVTEKGKYVELRCDPISGHTALYWYRQSLGQGPEFLIYFQGTGAADDSGLPNDRFFAVRPEGSVSTLKIQRTERGDSAVYLCASSLMHMNTEAFFGQGTRLTVV.

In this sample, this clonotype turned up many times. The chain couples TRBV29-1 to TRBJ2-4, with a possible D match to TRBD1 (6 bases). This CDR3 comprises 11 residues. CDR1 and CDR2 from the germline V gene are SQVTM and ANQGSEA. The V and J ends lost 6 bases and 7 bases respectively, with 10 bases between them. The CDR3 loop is CSVGQGNIQYF. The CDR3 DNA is TGCAGCGTCGGCCAGGGGAACATTCAGTACTTC.

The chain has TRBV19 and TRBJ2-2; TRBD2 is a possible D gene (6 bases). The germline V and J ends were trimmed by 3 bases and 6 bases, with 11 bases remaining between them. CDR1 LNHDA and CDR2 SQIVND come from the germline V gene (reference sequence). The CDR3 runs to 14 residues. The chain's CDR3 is CASSMVWEAGELFF. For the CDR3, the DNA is TGTGCCAGTAGTATGGTGTGGGAGGCCGGGGAGCTGTTTTTT.

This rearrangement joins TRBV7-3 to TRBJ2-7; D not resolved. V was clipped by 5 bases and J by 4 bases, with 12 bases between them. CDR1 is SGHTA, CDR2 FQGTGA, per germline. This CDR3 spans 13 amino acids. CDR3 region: CASSKGRPYEQYF. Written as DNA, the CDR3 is TGTGCCAGCAGCAAGGGCCGACCTTACGAGCAGTACTTC.

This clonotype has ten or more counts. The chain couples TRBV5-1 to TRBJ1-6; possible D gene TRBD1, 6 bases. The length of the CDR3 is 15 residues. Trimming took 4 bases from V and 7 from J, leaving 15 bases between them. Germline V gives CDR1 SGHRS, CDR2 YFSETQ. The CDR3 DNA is TGCGCCAGCAGCCGGGGGGACACGGCGAATTCACCCCTCCACTTT. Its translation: CASSRGDTANSPLHF.

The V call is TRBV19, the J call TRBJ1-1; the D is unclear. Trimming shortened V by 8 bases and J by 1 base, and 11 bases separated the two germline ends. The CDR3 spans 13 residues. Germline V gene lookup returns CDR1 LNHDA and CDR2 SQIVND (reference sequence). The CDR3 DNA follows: TGTGCCAGTGCCGGGATTTCGAACACTGAAGCTTTCTTT. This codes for CASAGISNTEAFF. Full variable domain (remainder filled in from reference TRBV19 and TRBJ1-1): DGGITQSPKYLFRKEGQNVTLSCEQNLNHDAMYWYRQDPGQGLRLIYYSQIVNDFQKGDIAEGYSVSREKKESFPLTVTSAQKNPTAFYLCASAGISNTEAFFGQGTRLTVV.

Written as DNA, the CDR3 is TGCAGCAGCTTGGCGGGTAGCGGGGAAGAGACCCAGTACTTC. This sequence encodes CSSLAGSGEETQYF. This chain connects TRBV20-1 to TRBJ2-5, with 8 bases matching TRBD2. Germline V gives CDR1 DFQATT, CDR2 SNEGSKA (reference sequence). The CDR3 is 14 amino acids.